Listed here are 27 T cell receptor beta chains from one sample, sequenced in a study of somatic mutations in cytotoxic T cells in rheumatoid arthritis. Data came from immunoSEQ multiplex PCR; TCRdb stores just in-frame clones and leaves some out. Counted here are 15,000 or so clones, about four fifths occurring once; the ten biggest clones make up less than 25%. The sequenced sample was CD8+ T cells sorted from blood. The receptors here all came from an adult with rheumatoid arthritis.

This rearrangement joins TRBV11-2 to TRBJ2-2; unclear D gene. CDR3 size: 15 residues. The germline V and J ends were trimmed by 1 base and 1 base, with 7 bases remaining between them. Germline V gene data show CDR1 as SGHAT and CDR2 as FQNNGV. The CDR3 DNA reads TGTGCCAGCAGCTTAGGTCACAGGAACACCGGGGAGCTGTTTTTT. This gives the protein CASSLGHRNTGELFF.

The chain employs TRBV28 and TRBJ1-2; the D gene is possibly TRBD1 (5 bases). CDR1 is MDHEN and CDR2 is SYDVKM in the germline V gene. The CDR3 spans 13 residues. Trimming shortened V by 5 bases and J by 3 bases, and 10 bases separated the two germline ends. This CDR3 reads CASSDSTDYGYTF. CDR3 bases: TGTGCCAGCAGTGACAGTACGGACTATGGCTACACCTTC.

The V call is TRBV11-2, the J call TRBJ2-3; D is tentatively TRBD1 or TRBD2 (7 bases each). V gave up 5 bases and J gave up 2 bases, with 14 bases separating them. This CDR3 has 15 residues. CDR1 is SGHAT, CDR2 FQNNGV, per germline. The CDR3 here is CASSLSGGATDTQYF. The CDR3 DNA follows: TGTGCCAGCAGCCTATCAGGGGGGGCCACAGATACGCAGTATTTT. The full variable domain, rest sourced from reference TRBV11-2 and TRBJ2-3, is EAGVAQSPRYKIIEKRQSVAFWCNPISGHATLYWYQQILGQGPKLLIQFQNNGVVDDSQLPKDRFSAERLKGVDSTLKIQPAKLEDSAVYLCASSLSGGATDTQYFGPGTRLTVL.

J is TRBJ1-3 and V is TRBV4-1; D perhaps matches TRBD1 (5 bases). V dropped 3 bases and J dropped 0 bases, with 9 bases sitting between them. The CDR3 is made up of 15 amino acids. Per the germline V gene, CDR1 is MGHRA and CDR2 is YSYEKL. For the CDR3, the DNA is TGCGCCAGCAGCCAGGGACTGAGCTCTGGAAACACCATATATTTT. Protein product: CASSQGLSSGNTIYF.

This chain uses TRBV9 with TRBJ2-3; the D gene is possibly TRBD2 (6 bases). The CDR3 sequence is 14 residues long. From germline, CDR1 is SGDLS and CDR2 YYNGEE. Trimming took 3 bases from V and 1 from J, leaving 9 bases between them. CDR3 sequence: CASSGGGGTDTQYF. CDR3 DNA sequence: TGTGCCAGCAGCGGCGGCGGGGGCACAGATACGCAGTATTTT.

The gene calls are TRBV2 and TRBJ2-7; 7 bases are shared with TRBD2. Germline V gives CDR1 SNHLY, CDR2 FYNNEI. The length of the CDR3 is 13 residues. The trim removed 7 bases at V and 4 bases at J, leaving 7 bases unmatched. CDR3 DNA sequence: TGTGCCAGCATAGTCGGGAGGAATTACGAGCAGTACTTC. Its translation: CASIVGRNYEQYF.

The J gene is TRBJ1-2, the V gene TRBV5-4; D gene unclear. The V and J ends lost 5 bases and 2 bases respectively, with 7 bases between them. There are 12 residues in the CDR3. CDR1 is SGHNT and CDR2 is YYREEE in the germline V gene (reference sequence). The CDR3 DNA is TGTGCCAGCAGTGTCGAGAACTATGGCTACACCTTC. Translating it yields CASSVENYGYTF.

CDR3 protein: CASSQGGGIADTQYF. The CDR3, as DNA: TGCGCCAGCAGCCAAGGGGGCGGGATAGCAGATACGCAGTATTTT. The chain carries TRBV4-3 and TRBJ2-3, with D perhaps matching TRBD2 (6 bases). Trimming removed 1 base at V and 4 bases at J, with 12 bases between. The V gene's germline CDR1 is LGHNA and CDR2 YSLEER. The CDR3 is 15 amino acids.

The chain joins TRBV7-6 to TRBJ1-1; weak D call: TRBD1 (5 bases). V was trimmed by 5 bases and J by 1 base, leaving 8 bases between them. CDR3 length: 13 amino acids. Per the germline V gene, CDR1 is SGHVS and CDR2 is FNYEAQ. CDR3 sequence reads: CASSMTENTEAFF. CDR3 nucleotide sequence: TGTGCCAGCAGCATGACAGAGAACACTGAAGCTTTCTTT.

V is TRBV7-6 and J is TRBJ2-2; D is perhaps TRBD2 (6 bases). V was shortened by 10 bases and J by 1 base, with 31 bases between the two germline ends. Germline V gene data show CDR1 as SGHVS and CDR2 as FNYEAQ. CDR3 size: 20 residues. The chain's CDR3 is CAIRQNYRDSKEGNTGELFF. In nucleotides, the CDR3 is TGTGCCATCCGCCAGAACTACCGGGACTCCAAGGAGGGGAACACCGGGGAGCTGTTTTTT.

The chain carries TRBV5-1 and TRBJ2-5; TRBD2 agrees at 12 bases. Unmatched junction bases numbered 7, after V lost 3 bases and J lost 4 bases. The CDR3 is made up of 16 amino acids. Germline loops: CDR1 SGHRS, CDR2 YFSETQ. CDR3 in DNA: TGCGCCAGCAGCTGGTCAACTAGCGGGAGGTTAGAGACCCAGTACTTC. It is translated as CASSWSTSGRLETQYF. Variable domain in full (rest from reference TRBV5-1 and TRBJ2-5): KAGVTQTPRYLIKTRGQQVTLSCSPISGHRSVSWYQQTPGQGLQFLFEYFSETQRNKGNFPGRFSGRQFSNSRSEMNVSTLELGDSALYLCASSWSTSGRLETQYFGPGTRLLVL.

The chain is built from TRBV25-1 and TRBJ1-1; 8 bases match TRBD1. The germline gives CDR1 MGHDK, CDR2 SYGVNS. This CDR3 is 14 amino acids long. V was pared by 8 bases and J by 5 bases, with 10 bases of the junction left unmatched. The CDR3 coding sequence is TGTGCCAGCGGGGGAGACAGGGGAGGGACTGAAGCTTTCTTT. As protein: CASGGDRGGTEAFF. The full variable domain, completed using reference TRBV25-1 and TRBJ1-1, is EADIYQTPRYLVIGTGKKITLECSQTMGHDKMYWYQQDPGMELHLIHYSYGVNSTEKGDLSSESTVSRIRTEHFPLTLESARPSHTSQYLCASGGDRGGTEAFFGQGTRLTVV.

This clone was detected only once. The chain links TRBV2 to TRBJ1-1; perhaps TRBD1 as D (6 bases). The CDR3 has 17 residues. Germline CDR1 SNHLY, CDR2 FYNNEI. Trimming stripped 1 base from V and 1 base from J, with 16 bases between. The CDR3 loop is CASSEDGGRYANTEAFF. The CDR3 DNA reads TGTGCCAGCAGTGAAGACGGGGGGCGGTATGCGAACACTGAAGCTTTCTTT. The whole variable domain, remainder taken from reference TRBV2 and TRBJ1-1, is EPEVTQTPSHQVTQMGQEVILRCVPISNHLYFYWYRQILGQKVEFLVSFYNNEISEKSEIFDDQFSVERPDGSNFTLKIRSTKLEDSAMYFCASSEDGGRYANTEAFFGQGTRLTVV.

This clone was observed a handful of times. The chain recombines TRBV4-1 with TRBJ1-2; 9 bases align to TRBD1. Losses at the gene ends were 4 bases for V and 10 bases for J; bases not matched to a gene: 4. This CDR3 region has 12 residues. Germline V CDR1 and CDR2: MGHRA, YSYEKL. The CDR3 coding sequence is TGCGCCAGCAGCCCTAACAGGGGGCTCTACACCTTC. It encodes CASSPNRGLYTF.

Only a few counts were recorded for this clone. The chain joins TRBV18 to TRBJ1-6, with 7 bases matching TRBD1. This CDR3 has 15 residues. V lost 4 bases to trimming and J lost 6 bases; unmatched junction nucleotides: 6. Germline CDR1 is KGHSH and CDR2 is LQKENI. The CDR3 reads CASSRTGDSNSPLHF. CDR3 DNA: TGTGCCAGCTCACGCACAGGGGACAGTAATTCACCCCTCCACTTT.

V is TRBV15 and J is TRBJ1-5; TRBD1 aligns across 11 bases. Trimming took 1 base from V and 4 from J; bases not matched to a gene: 6. CDR3 length: 17 amino acids. Germline-derived CDR1 and CDR2 are LNHNV and YYDKDF (reference sequence). The DNA of the CDR3 is TGTGCCACCAGCAGAGTTAGGACAGGGGGCCTTAATCAGCCCCAGCATTTT. Residues: CATSRVRTGGLNQPQHF.

V and J are TRBV19 and TRBJ1-3, with TRBD1 as a possible D gene (5 bases). The germline V and J ends were trimmed by 3 bases and 0 bases, with 15 bases remaining between them. The CDR3 is made up of 17 amino acids. CDR1 is LNHDA, CDR2 SQIVND, per germline (reference sequence). The CDR3 DNA reads TGTGCCAGTAGTATCGGGACTAGAGGGAGCTCTGGAAACACCATATATTTT. Encoded protein: CASSIGTRGSSGNTIYF.

The V call is TRBV7-2, the J call TRBJ2-7; 9 positions match TRBD1. This CDR3 is built from 17 residues. Germline values: CDR1 SGHTA, CDR2 FQGNSA. V was clipped by 5 bases and J by 5 bases; unmatched bases: 16. CDR3 amino acids: CASSPYGLGQGRHEQYF. The CDR3 DNA reads as TGTGCCAGCAGCCCTTACGGGCTCGGACAGGGGCGCCACGAGCAGTACTTC. Supplemented by reference TRBV7-2 and TRBJ2-7, the full variable domain reads GAGVSQSPSNKVTEKGKDVELRCDPISGHTALYWYRQSLGQGLEFLIYFQGNSAPDKSGLPSDRFSAERTGGSVSTLTIQRTQQEDSAVYLCASSPYGLGQGRHEQYFGPGTRLTVT.

The rearrangement uses TRBV5-6 and TRBJ2-7; maybe TRBD1 (6 bases). This CDR3 has 15 amino acids. With 4 bases removed from V and 1 base from J, the gap between germline ends came to 15 bases. In germline, CDR1 is SGHDT, CDR2 YYEEEE. The CDR3 DNA reads as TGTGCCAGCAGCCGTTGGGGGCCGCTATCCTACGAGCAGTACTTC. This sequence encodes CASSRWGPLSYEQYF.

This chain links TRBV11-2 with TRBJ2-3; D is ambiguous. V dropped 4 bases and J dropped 5 bases, with 16 bases sitting between them. The CDR3 consists of 15 residues. Germline CDR1 reads SGHAT; CDR2 reads FQNNGV. This chain's CDR3 is CASSSRHMSGDTQYF. The CDR3 bases are TGTGCCAGCAGCTCCCGACACATGAGTGGAGATACGCAGTATTTT. Using reference TRBV11-2 and TRBJ2-3 for the parts outside the CDR3, the full variable domain is EAGVAQSPRYKIIEKRQSVAFWCNPISGHATLYWYQQILGQGPKLLIQFQNNGVVDDSQLPKDRFSAERLKGVDSTLKIQPAKLEDSAVYLCASSSRHMSGDTQYFGPGTRLTVL.

V usage is TRBV13 and J usage is TRBJ1-1, with D unresolved. With 1 base removed from V and 1 base from J, the gap between germline ends came to 7 bases. Looked up from germline, CDR1 is PRHDT and CDR2 is FYEKMQ (reference sequence). The CDR3 totals 14 residues. The CDR3 is CASSLELGNTEAFF. CDR3 coding DNA: TGTGCCAGCAGCTTAGAGCTGGGGAACACTGAAGCTTTCTTT.

This clone has just one count. The chain uses TRBV5-6 and TRBJ1-2; D is possibly TRBD1 (6 bases). V was clipped by 4 bases and J by 4 bases, with 14 bases between them. The V gene's germline CDR1 is SGHDT and CDR2 YYEEEE. The CDR3 extends over 14 amino acids. CDR3 region: CASSERTELYGYTF. CDR3 sequence (DNA): TGTGCCAGCAGCGAAAGGACAGAACTCTATGGCTACACCTTC.

The rearrangement uses TRBV11-2 and TRBJ2-1, with unresolved D. Trimming left V 1 base short and J 0 bases short, with 4 bases between. Germline assignment: CDR1 SGHAT and CDR2 FQNNGV. CDR3 length equals 14 residues. The CDR3 reads CASSLASSYNEQFF. CDR3 sequence (DNA): TGTGCCAGCAGCTTAGCGAGCTCCTACAATGAGCAGTTCTTC.

The chain employs TRBV11-2 and TRBJ1-3; D possibly corresponds to TRBD1 (5 bases). The CDR3 consists of 14 residues. Germline assignment: CDR1 SGHAT and CDR2 FQNNGV. V lost 7 bases and J 10 bases, leaving 20 bases between the germline ends. The CDR3 nucleotides are TGTGCCAGCACCGAAGTGGGGGACTCAAATACCATATATTTT. Its translation: CASTEVGDSNTIYF.

This chain links TRBV9 with TRBJ1-2; 10 nucleotides match TRBD1. The CDR3 has 14 amino acids. Germline CDR1 is SGDLS and CDR2 is YYNGEE. V was clipped by 3 bases and J by 6 bases; unmatched bases: 5. The chain's CDR3 is CASSGQGQGHGYTF. In DNA form, the CDR3 reads TGTGCCAGCAGCGGGCAGGGACAGGGGCATGGCTACACCTTC.

V and J are TRBV28 and TRBJ2-1, with D unclear. CDR3 size: 14 residues. V was pared by 2 bases and J by 0 bases, with 5 bases between. Germline V gives CDR1 MDHEN, CDR2 SYDVKM. The CDR3 DNA reads TGTGCCAGCAGTTTAATCAGCTCCTACAATGAGCAGTTCTTC. Translated: CASSLISSYNEQFF. The full variable domain, its missing parts supplied by reference TRBV28 and TRBJ2-1, is DVKVTQSSRYLVKRTGEKVFLECVQDMDHENMFWYRQDPGLGLRLIYFSYDVKMKEKGDIPEGYSVSREKKERFSLILESASTNQTSMYLCASSLISSYNEQFFGPGTRLTVL.

This clone was found once. This chain links TRBV9 with TRBJ2-1; 7 bases fit TRBD1. CDR1 and CDR2 from the germline V gene are SGDLS and YYNGEE. The V and J ends lost 4 bases and 4 bases, in that order; junction bases with no gene match: 8. The CDR3 covers 15 residues. CDR3 sequence reads: CASSPQGDEYNEQFF. The CDR3 bases are TGTGCCAGCAGCCCCCAGGGGGACGAATACAATGAGCAGTTCTTC.